This is a list of T cell receptor beta chains from one sample in a study of shared clonotypes between healthy human individuals. Clones were sequenced by immunoSEQ multiplex PCR, and TCRdb holds only the in-frame ones, with some missing. The table includes over a million clones, roughly 96% detected once. The sample comprised naive CD4+ T cells sorted from blood. The source is a man between 25 and 39 years old in good health. Each CDR3 is given with its conserved first and last residue. The order of the fields is clone size, J gene, D gene, V gene, CDR3 protein, CDR3 DNA. D genes are given only for firm matches. Rows may omit the clone size; those that give it use once, few, many or a size class.

size: NA
J: TRBJ1-1
D: NA
V: TRBV19
CDR3: CASSSGLYRDTEAFF
DNA: TGTGCCAGTAGTTCCGGCCTTTACAGGGACACTGAAGCTTTCTTT

size: NA
J: TRBJ2-3
D: NA
V: TRBV7-8
CDR3: CASSLLPSTDTQYF
DNA: TGTGCCAGCAGCTTACTGCCCAGCACAGATACGCAGTATTTT

size: NA
J: TRBJ2-1
D: TRBD2
V: TRBV5-1
CDR3: CASSASGGSYNEQFF
DNA: TGCGCCAGCAGCGCTAGCGGGGGCTCCTACAATGAGCAGTTCTTC

size: NA
J: TRBJ1-1
D: TRBD1
V: TRBV7-9
CDR3: CASSLADRGAFF
DNA: TGTGCCAGCAGCTTAGCTGACAGGGGAGCTTTCTTT

size: once
J: TRBJ1-4
D: NA
V: TRBV6-1
CDR3: CASSLGEPNEKLFF
DNA: TGTGCCAGCAGTTTGGGAGAACCGAATGAAAAACTGTTTTTT

size: NA
J: TRBJ2-7
D: NA
V: TRBV18
CDR3: CASSLREYEQYF
DNA: TGTGCCAGCTCATTAAGGGAGTACGAGCAGTACTTC

size: NA
J: TRBJ2-7
D: TRBD1
V: TRBV19
CDR3: CASSILGQGTYEQYF
DNA: TGTGCCAGTAGTATACTGGGACAGGGAACCTACGAGCAGTACTTC

size: NA
J: TRBJ2-2
D: TRBD2
V: TRBV27
CDR3: CASSLWDLAGGVTGELFF
DNA: TGTGCCAGCAGTTTATGGGACCTAGCGGGAGGAGTAACCGGGGAGCTGTTTTTT

size: NA
J: TRBJ2-1
D: TRBD2
V: TRBV9
CDR3: CASSATGTSGNEQFF
DNA: TGTGCCAGCAGCGCGACCGGGACTAGCGGCAATGAGCAGTTCTTC

size: NA
J: TRBJ2-3
D: TRBD1
V: TRBV29-1
CDR3: CSVEAGGTGPTDTQYF
DNA: TGCAGCGTTGAAGCGGGCGGGACAGGCCCCACAGATACGCAGTATTTT

size: NA
J: TRBJ1-6
D: NA
V: TRBV27
CDR3: CASSFSGGSLHF
DNA: TGTGCCAGCAGTTTTTCTGGGGGGAGTCTCCACTTT

size: NA
J: TRBJ2-5
D: NA
V: TRBV20-1
CDR3: CSGRGKETQYF
DNA: TGCAGTGGACGGGGGAAAGAGACCCAGTACTTC

size: NA
J: TRBJ2-1
D: TRBD2
V: TRBV27
CDR3: CASSLSKRESNNEQFF
DNA: TGTGCCAGCAGTTTATCGAAGCGGGAGAGCAACAATGAGCAGTTCTTC

size: NA
J: TRBJ1-1
D: NA
V: TRBV5-4
CDR3: CASSLRRPNTEAFF
DNA: TGTGCCAGCAGCTTACGTAGGCCGAACACTGAAGCTTTCTTT

size: NA
J: TRBJ1-5
D: NA
V: TRBV7-3
CDR3: CASSDGSNQPQHF
DNA: TGTGCCAGCAGTGACGGTAGCAATCAGCCCCAGCATTTT

size: NA
J: TRBJ2-7
D: NA
V: TRBV19
CDR3: CASRIRQGPNEQYF
DNA: TGTGCCAGTAGGATTAGGCAGGGGCCCAACGAGCAGTACTTC

size: NA
J: TRBJ2-7
D: TRBD2
V: TRBV5-4
CDR3: CASSSGLAGSYEQYF
DNA: TGTGCCAGCAGCTCAGGACTAGCGGGGTCCTACGAGCAGTACTTC

size: NA
J: TRBJ1-5
D: TRBD1
V: TRBV28
CDR3: CASSLLTIGNRDRTYSNQPQHF
DNA: TGTGCCAGCAGTTTGCTGACCATAGGAAACCGGGACAGGACATATAGCAATCAGCCCCAGCATTTT

size: NA
J: TRBJ2-1
D: NA
V: TRBV5-1
CDR3: CATYNQGPSGKQFF
DNA: TGCGCCACCTACAATCAGGGGCCATCAGGAAAGCAGTTCTTC

size: NA
J: TRBJ2-7
D: TRBD2
V: TRBV5-1
CDR3: CASSWGTSGSGYEQYF
DNA: TGCGCCAGCAGCTGGGGGACTAGCGGGAGCGGCTACGAGCAGTACTTC

size: NA
J: TRBJ2-5
D: NA
V: TRBV5-4
CDR3: CASSLLQQETQYF
DNA: TGTGCCAGCAGCTTGCTACAGCAAGAGACCCAGTACTTC

size: NA
J: TRBJ2-7
D: TRBD2
V: TRBV28
CDR3: CASRTTSNEQYF
DNA: TGTGCCAGCAGGACGACTAGCAACGAGCAGTACTTC

size: NA
J: TRBJ2-2
D: NA
V: TRBV10-3
CDR3: CAISETIGSWTGELFF
DNA: TGTGCCATCAGTGAGACGATCGGCAGTTGGACCGGGGAGCTGTTTTTT

size: NA
J: TRBJ2-7
D: TRBD2
V: TRBV5-1
CDR3: CASSPGLADPGAYEQYF
DNA: TGCGCCAGCAGCCCGGGACTAGCGGACCCCGGGGCCTACGAGCAGTACTTC

size: NA
J: TRBJ1-6
D: NA
V: TRBV18
CDR3: CASSTGRGRNSPLHF
DNA: TGTGCCAGCTCGACGGGAAGGGGCAGAAATTCACCCCTCCACTTT

size: NA
J: TRBJ2-3
D: NA
V: TRBV19
CDR3: CASTLQGASTDTQYF
DNA: TGTGCCAGTACCCTACAGGGTGCTAGCACAGATACGCAGTATTTT

size: once
J: TRBJ1-4
D: NA
V: TRBV2
CDR3: CASSGPTRATNEKLFF
DNA: TGTGCCAGCAGTGGTCCTACACGAGCAACTAATGAAAAACTGTTTTTT

size: NA
J: TRBJ2-1
D: NA
V: TRBV5-1
CDR3: CASSSRPETKYNEQFF
DNA: TGCGCCAGCAGCTCCAGGCCAGAGACCAAATACAATGAGCAGTTCTTC

size: NA
J: TRBJ2-7
D: TRBD1
V: TRBV14
CDR3: CASSQRPGTGLYF
DNA: TGTGCCAGCAGCCAACGACCGGGGACAGGCTTGTACTTC

size: NA
J: TRBJ2-3
D: NA
V: TRBV6-6
CDR3: CASSKRAGQTTDTQYF
DNA: TGTGCCAGCAGTAAACGGGCCGGACAGACCACAGATACGCAGTATTTT

size: NA
J: TRBJ1-4
D: NA
V: TRBV7-2
CDR3: CASSWDGARDEKLFF
DNA: TGTGCCAGCAGCTGGGACGGGGCCCGTGATGAAAAACTGTTTTTT

size: NA
J: TRBJ1-4
D: NA
V: TRBV4-3
CDR3: CASSRTSTNEKLFF
DNA: TGCGCCAGCAGCCGGACTTCAACTAATGAAAAACTGTTTTTT

size: NA
J: TRBJ2-5
D: NA
V: TRBV7-8
CDR3: CASSSTGADRGTQYF
DNA: TGTGCCAGCAGCTCCACTGGGGCGGACCGGGGGACCCAGTACTTC

size: once
J: TRBJ2-1
D: TRBD2
V: TRBV28
CDR3: CASSSGLGINEQFF
DNA: TGTGCCAGCAGTTCGGGACTAGGGATCAATGAGCAGTTCTTC

size: NA
J: TRBJ2-3
D: TRBD2
V: TRBV13
CDR3: CASSLEGLAGADTQYF
DNA: TGTGCCAGCAGCTTAGAGGGACTAGCGGGAGCCGATACGCAGTATTTT

size: NA
J: TRBJ2-1
D: TRBD1
V: TRBV2
CDR3: CASTYLGTGIYNEQFF
DNA: TGTGCCAGCACCTACCTTGGGACAGGGATATACAATGAGCAGTTCTTC

size: NA
J: TRBJ1-2
D: TRBD1
V: TRBV11-2
CDR3: CASTKTGTGSGYTF
DNA: TGTGCCAGCACCAAAACCGGGACAGGCTCTGGCTACACCTTC

size: NA
J: TRBJ2-1
D: NA
V: TRBV28
CDR3: CASREEGHNEQFF
DNA: TGTGCCAGCAGGGAGGAGGGCCACAATGAGCAGTTCTTC

size: NA
J: TRBJ2-5
D: NA
V: TRBV7-9
CDR3: CASSLGGPRQETQYF
DNA: TGTGCCAGCAGCTTAGGGGGCCCGAGACAAGAGACCCAGTACTTC

size: NA
J: TRBJ2-5
D: TRBD2
V: TRBV5-6
CDR3: CASSLSVGREETQYF
DNA: TGTGCCAGCAGCTTAAGTGTAGGGCGGGAGGAGACCCAGTACTTC

size: NA
J: TRBJ2-5
D: NA
V: TRBV5-1
CDR3: CASSLLVQPQETQYF
DNA: TGCGCCAGCAGCTTGCTAGTCCAACCGCAAGAGACCCAGTACTTC

size: NA
J: TRBJ1-1
D: NA
V: TRBV7-8
CDR3: CASSREEGRKNTEAFF
DNA: TGTGCCAGCAGCCGAGAGGAGGGGAGGAAGAACACTGAAGCTTTCTTT

size: NA
J: TRBJ2-3
D: TRBD2
V: TRBV18
CDR3: CASSSQRGSTDTQYF
DNA: TGTGCCAGCTCATCCCAGCGGGGTAGCACAGATACGCAGTATTTT

size: NA
J: TRBJ2-7
D: NA
V: TRBV5-1
CDR3: CASRSYGRYF
DNA: TGCGCCAGCAGATCATACGGTCGGTACTTC